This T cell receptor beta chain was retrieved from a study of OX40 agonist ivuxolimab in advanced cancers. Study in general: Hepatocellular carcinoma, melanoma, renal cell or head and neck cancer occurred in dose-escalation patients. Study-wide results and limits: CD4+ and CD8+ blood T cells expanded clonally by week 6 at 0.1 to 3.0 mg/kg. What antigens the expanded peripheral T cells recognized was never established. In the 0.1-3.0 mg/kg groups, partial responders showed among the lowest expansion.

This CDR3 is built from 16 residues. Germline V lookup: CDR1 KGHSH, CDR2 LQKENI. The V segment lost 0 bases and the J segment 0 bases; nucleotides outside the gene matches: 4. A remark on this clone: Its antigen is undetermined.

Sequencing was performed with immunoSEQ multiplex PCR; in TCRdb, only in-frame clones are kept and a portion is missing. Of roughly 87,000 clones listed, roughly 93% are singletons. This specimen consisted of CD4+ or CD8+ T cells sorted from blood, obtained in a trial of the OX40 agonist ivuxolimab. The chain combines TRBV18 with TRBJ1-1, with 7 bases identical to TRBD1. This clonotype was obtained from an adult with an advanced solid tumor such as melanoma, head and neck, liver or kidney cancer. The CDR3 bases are TGTGCCAGCTCACCACCGGGACAGCAGATGAACACTGAAGCTTTCTTT. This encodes CASSPPGQQMNTEAFF.